What follows is one T cell receptor (beta chain) and its context. Germline CDR1 is ENHRY and CDR2 is SYGVKD. With 9 bases removed from V and 4 bases from J, the gap between germline ends came to 18 bases. This CDR3 region has 14 residues. The data belong to a study of CD8 T cells in Susac syndrome. RNA amounts of about 0.5 to 1 ug underwent reverse transcription with random hexamers. The authors amplified TCR beta CDR3 across 54 Vbeta and 13 Jbeta using immunoSEQ multiplex PCR. Each CDR3 protein gets one entry after TCRdb re-called the immunoSEQ multiplex PCR reads with MiXCR. This sample has tens of thousands of distinct CDR3 sequences; roughly nine tenths occur once, and the top ten carry 0.5% to 0.6%.

This sequence joins TRBV10-3 and TRBJ1-1, with D unresolved. The sequence was collected from a human donor with multiple sclerosis. The sample was CD8+ T cells from PBMCs. This CDR3 is CAIFSREMGTEAFF. CDR3 nucleotides: TGTGCCATTTTCAGCCGCGAAATGGGCACTGAAGCTTTCTTT.